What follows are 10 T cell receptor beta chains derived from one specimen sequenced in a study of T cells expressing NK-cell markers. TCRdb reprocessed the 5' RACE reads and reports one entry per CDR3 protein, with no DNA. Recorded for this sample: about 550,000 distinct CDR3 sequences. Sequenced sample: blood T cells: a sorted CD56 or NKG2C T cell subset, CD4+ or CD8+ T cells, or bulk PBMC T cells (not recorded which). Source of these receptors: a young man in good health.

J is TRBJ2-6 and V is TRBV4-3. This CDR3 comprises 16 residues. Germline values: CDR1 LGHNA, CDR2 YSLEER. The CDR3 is CASSQDLDSGANVLTF.

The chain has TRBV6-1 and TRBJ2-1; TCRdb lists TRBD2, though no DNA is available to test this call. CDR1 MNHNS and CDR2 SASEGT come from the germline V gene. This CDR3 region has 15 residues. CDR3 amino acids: CASRMPGLGYNEQFF.

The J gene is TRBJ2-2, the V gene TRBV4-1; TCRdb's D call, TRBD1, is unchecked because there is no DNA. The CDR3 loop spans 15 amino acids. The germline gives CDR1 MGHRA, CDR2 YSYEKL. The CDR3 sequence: CASTQTVDSTGELFF.

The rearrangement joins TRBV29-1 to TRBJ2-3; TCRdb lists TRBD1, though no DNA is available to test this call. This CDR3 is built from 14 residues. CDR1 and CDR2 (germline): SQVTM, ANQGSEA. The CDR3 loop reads CSVVWGGSTDTQYF.

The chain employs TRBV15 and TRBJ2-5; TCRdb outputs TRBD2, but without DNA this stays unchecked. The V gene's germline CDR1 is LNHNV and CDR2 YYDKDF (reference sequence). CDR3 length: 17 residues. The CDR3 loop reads CATSRETAWRGTETQYF.

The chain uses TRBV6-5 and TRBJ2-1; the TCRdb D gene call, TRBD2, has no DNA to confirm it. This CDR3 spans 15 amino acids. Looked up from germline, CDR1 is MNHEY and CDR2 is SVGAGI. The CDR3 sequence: CASRWGLAGVVEQFF.

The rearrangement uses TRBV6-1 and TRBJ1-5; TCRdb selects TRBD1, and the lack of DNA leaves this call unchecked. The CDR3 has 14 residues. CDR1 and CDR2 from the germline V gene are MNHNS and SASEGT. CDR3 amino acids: CASWGQSGNQPQHF.

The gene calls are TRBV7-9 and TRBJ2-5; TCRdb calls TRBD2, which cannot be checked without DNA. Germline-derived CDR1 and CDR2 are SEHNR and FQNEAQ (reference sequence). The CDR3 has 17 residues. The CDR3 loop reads CASSTRGWFGGGETQYF.

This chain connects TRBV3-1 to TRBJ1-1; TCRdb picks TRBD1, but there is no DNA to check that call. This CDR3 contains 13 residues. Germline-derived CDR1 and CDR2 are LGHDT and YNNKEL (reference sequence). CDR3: CASSHPEGTEAFF.

CDR3: CASSGMGIHSSNNEQFF. The rearrangement links TRBV5-1 to TRBJ2-1. The V gene's germline CDR1 is SGHRS and CDR2 YFSETQ. CDR3 length: 17 amino acids.